This TCR beta chain is from a study of blood T cell repertoires in COVID-19. Study overall: Whether acute or convalescent, the COVID-19 samples came from the United States, Italy and Spain. Sources were T cells, B-cell-depleted T cells, or PBMCs; the material itself was cDNA or gDNA.

The CDR3 loop spans 15 amino acids. V shed 4 bases, J shed 3 bases, and the junction held 7 bases outside the gene matches. Germline V gives CDR1 ENHRY, CDR2 SYGVKD. How the authors handled the data: Using reference gene primer amplification, nucleated cell counts were estimated. This table comes from immunoSEQ multiplex PCR, and its TCRdb copy is limited to in-frame clones, with some not included. The V and J calls and clone size are taken from that table; D and trimming were inferred from the DNA. The sample has tens of thousands of clones, 75% to 95% seen once; the top ten hold less than 5%. The receptor was derived from a woman between 50 and 59 years old in a cohort sampled during active COVID-19. Sequenced input: peripheral blood. This chain joins TRBV10-3 and TRBJ2-7; TRBD1 matches 9 bases. CDR3 DNA sequence: TGTGCCATCAGTGCCGACAGGGGGGCGAACTACGAGCAGTACTTC. This gives the protein CAISADRGANYEQYF.